These 9 T cell receptor beta chains came from one sample sequenced in a study of T cell repertoires and Cas9 in healthy adults. Assay used: immunoSEQ multiplex PCR; TCRdb lists only in-frame clones, some missing. The sample table includes around 18 clones. Sequenced sample: Tregs (CD4+, CD25+, CD127-, CD137-, CD154-) from PBMCs; culture status not recorded. Receptors were obtained from a human donor in good health.

In its sample, this clone was seen once. The V and J genes are TRBV7-9 and TRBJ1-2; no definite D call. Germline V gene sequence: CDR1 SEHNR, CDR2 FQNEAQ (reference sequence). V lost 5 bases to trimming and J lost 4 bases, with 23 bases between them. The CDR3 loop spans 17 amino acids. As DNA, the CDR3 is TGTGCCAGCAGCATGATTGTATACCATGGAAAGATCTATGGCTACACCTTC. This gives the protein CASSMIVYHGKIYGYTF. Together with reference TRBV7-9 and TRBJ1-2, the CDR3 gives the full variable domain: DTGVSQNPRHKITKRGQNVTFRCDPISEHNRLYWYRQTLGQGPEFLTYFQNEAQLEKSRLLSDRFSAERPKGSFSTLEIQRTEQGDSAMYLCASSMIVYHGKIYGYTFGSGTRLTVV.

This sequence joins TRBV25-1 and TRBJ1-2; D is unresolved. Trimming cost V 3 bases and J 4 bases, with 21 bases left between them. Germline values: CDR1 MGHDK, CDR2 SYGVNS. The CDR3 loop spans 17 amino acids. The CDR3 DNA reads TGTGCCAGCAGTGAGGATAAAAAACTGGGAAAGACCTATGGCTACACCTTC. Residues: CASSEDKKLGKTYGYTF.

The V gene is TRBV7-7, the J gene TRBJ1-2, with no clear D. V dropped 5 bases and J dropped 4 bases, with 23 bases sitting between them. The CDR3 loop spans 17 amino acids. The germline gives CDR1 SSHAT, CDR2 FNYEAQ (reference sequence). CDR3: CASSLMDECRKTYGYTF. The CDR3 nucleotides are TGTGCCAGCAGCCTGATGGATGAGTGCCGAAAGACCTATGGCTACACCTTC.

The rearrangement uses TRBV7-2 and TRBJ1-2; D not resolved. The CDR3 sequence is 17 residues long. Germline-derived CDR1 and CDR2 are SGHTA and FQGNSA. With 4 bases removed from V and 4 bases from J, the gap between germline ends came to 22 bases. The CDR3 region has the DNA TGTGCCAGCAGCTATGTCTACGGAGACGGAAAGACCTATGGCTACACCTTC. It codes for CASSYVYGDGKTYGYTF.

The rearrangement joins TRBV19 to TRBJ1-2; D call uncertain. Germline V lookup: CDR1 LNHDA, CDR2 SQIVND (reference sequence). This CDR3 spans 17 amino acids. V lost 5 bases to trimming and J lost 4 bases, with 23 bases between them. The CDR3 DNA follows: TGTGCCAGTAGTTCTGATCAGGCAAATCGAAAGACCTATGGCTACACCTTC. Its translation: CASSSDQANRKTYGYTF.

This clone was seen once. This rearrangement joins TRBV11-3 to TRBJ1-2; D uncertain. The germline V gene encodes CDR1 SGHNT and CDR2 YENEEA. Trimming took off 5 bases at V and 4 bases at J, with 23 bases between the two ends. This CDR3 contains 17 residues. CDR3 amino acids: CASSPINYLGKTYGYTF. Here the CDR3 DNA reads TGTGCCAGCAGCCCAATCAACTATCTCGGAAAGACCTATGGCTACACCTTC.

This clone came up once. This chain connects TRBV25-1 to TRBJ2-6; D might be TRBD1 (5 bases). Trimming shortened V by 4 bases and J by 5 bases, and 21 bases separated the two germline ends. This CDR3 has 18 residues. Germline V lookup: CDR1 MGHDK, CDR2 SYGVNS. CDR3 bases: TGTGCCAGCAGTGGCCGAAAAACTGGACAAAGTCGGGCCAACGTCCTGACTTTC. Translated: CASSGRKTGQSRANVLTF.

This chain uses TRBV21-1 with TRBJ1-5. TRBV21-1 corresponds to a pseudogene. The length of the CDR3 is 17 residues. For the CDR3, the DNA is TGTGCCAGCAGTCGGGTTTTAGCTACATGGCATCATCAGCCCCAGCATTTT. It codes for CASSRVLATWHHQPQHF.

The J gene is TRBJ1-2, the V gene TRBV1. TRBV1 is described as a pseudogene. The CDR3 extends over 17 amino acids. The CDR3 region is CTSRVRSLCERTYGYTF. CDR3 in DNA: TGCACCAGCAGAGTGCGGAGTTTGTGCGAAAGAACCTATGGCTACACCTTC.